This T cell receptor (beta chain) was recovered during a study of blood T cells in healthy people across ages. This clonotype has a handful of counts. Trimming took 4 bases from V and 3 from J, leaving 7 bases between them. The CDR3 is 11 amino acids. Germline-derived CDR1 and CDR2 are SQVTM and ANQGSEA. The second PCR ran about 6 to 11 cycles with a sample-barcoded 5' primer and J-beta primers. TCRdb itself ran the 5' RACE reads through MiXCR, one entry per CDR3 protein. There are some 940,000 distinct CDR3 sequences in the sample; under 35% occur only once, and roughly a tenth lies in the top ten. A further study also used this sample, focusing on T cells of mothers and their children. That publication notes: Extracted RNA, in its entirety, went into cDNA synthesis at roughly 1.5 ug per 15 ul. Comparable shaping of TCR recombination output by thymic selection was observed in related and unrelated pairs.

The rearrangement joins TRBV29-1 to TRBJ2-7, with D possibly matching TRBD2 (6 bases). This receptor was identified in a middle-aged woman in good health. Sequencing was carried out using blood. CDR3 residues: CSVGGDYEQYF. CDR3 DNA: TGCAGCGTTGGGGGGGACTACGAGCAGTACTTC.